This T cell receptor beta chain was sequenced for a study of shared clonotypes between healthy human individuals. Study outcomes and limitations: Donors were few, which limited the genetic and exposure-history diversity represented.

Assay: immunoSEQ multiplex PCR; the TCRdb copy retains only in-frame clones and omits some. Of roughly 500,000 clones listed, approximately 95% are singletons. In germline, CDR1 is SGHVS, CDR2 FQNEAQ. V lost 5 bases, J lost 8 bases, and 18 bases lay in between. The CDR3 contains 14 residues. Concerning this clone itself: Its antigen is undetermined.

The sequence derives from a young woman in good health. The sequencing sample was made of naive CD4+ T cells sorted from blood. Subset noted: CD45RA+ positively selected. The chain uses TRBV7-8 and TRBJ1-2, with D tentatively TRBD1 (6 bases). In DNA, the CDR3 is TGTGCCAGCAGCCCACGGGACACCCGGGACGGCTACACCTTC. This translates into CASSPRDTRDGYTF.